This T cell receptor beta chain derives from a study of cytomegalovirus exposure and HLA in healthy donors. General observations from the study: TCR beta chain V- and J-gene trimming was linked, in a later analysis, to a missense variant in DCLRE1C.

This clone was found a few times. Its target is unknown. Germline CDR1 SEHNR, CDR2 FQNEAQ (reference sequence). V lost 2 bases to trimming and J lost 7 bases, with 12 bases between them. This CDR3 comprises 13 residues. The PCR had 60 Vbeta and 13 Jbeta primers. Sequenced by immunoSEQ multiplex PCR; TCRdb stores in-frame clones only, minus some. The data show about 150,000 clones, 75% to 80% seen once. The V gene is TRBV7-9, the J gene TRBJ2-7; a weak D match, TRBD1 (6 bases). The sequenced material came from PBMCs. The TCR was taken from a woman aged 40 to 50 in good health and CMV-seronegative. In DNA form, the CDR3 reads TGTGCCAGCAGCTTAACGTATAGGGGGGAGCAGTACTTC. Translation: CASSLTYRGEQYF.